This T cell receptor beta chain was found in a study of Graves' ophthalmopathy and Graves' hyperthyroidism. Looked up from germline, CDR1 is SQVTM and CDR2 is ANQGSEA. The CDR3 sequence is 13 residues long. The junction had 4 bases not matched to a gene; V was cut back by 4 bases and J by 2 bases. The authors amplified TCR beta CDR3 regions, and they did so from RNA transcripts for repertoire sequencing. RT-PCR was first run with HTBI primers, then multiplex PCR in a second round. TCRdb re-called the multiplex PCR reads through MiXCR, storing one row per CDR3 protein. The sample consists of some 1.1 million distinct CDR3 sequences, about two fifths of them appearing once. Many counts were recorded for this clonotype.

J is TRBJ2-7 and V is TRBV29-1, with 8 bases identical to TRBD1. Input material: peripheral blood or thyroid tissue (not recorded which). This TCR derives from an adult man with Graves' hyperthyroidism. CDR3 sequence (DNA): TGCAGCGTTGTCCAACAGGGGGCCTACGAGCAGTACTTC. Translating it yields CSVVQQGAYEQYF.